This T cell receptor (beta chain) was profiled in a study of blood T cell repertoires in COVID-19 (dated by TCRdb to 2018 to 2020). A note on the overall study: Collaborator samples came from the United States, Italy and Spain and covered acute and convalescent phases of COVID-19. The prospective study material was composed of cDNA or gDNA derived from T cells, B-cell-depleted T cells, or PBMCs. Deeply sampled blood TCRbeta repertoires from subjects exposed to, actively infected with, or recovered from COVID-19 were included in the dataset. The repertoires were made available in a free public database intended to serve as a resource for research on the immune response to SARS-CoV-2. The samples were drawn from the first 160 participants of the ongoing ImmuneRACE study and from 1,200 or so subjects provided by 6 global collaborators. Sample metadata almost always included a de-identified subject ID, COVID-19 status, age in years and sex. HLA class I and class II types, where available, came from metadata supplied by the sample provider rather than from assay-based typing. Broader findings and caveats from the paper: The quantity of clinical and demographic metadata differed by source and by participant and was supplied without curation.

TCRbeta CDR3 regions were amplified from genomic DNA using the immunoSEQ Assay, a bias-controlled multiplex PCR. The source study handled its data this way. Nucleated cell counts per sample were estimated from amplification of reference gene primers within the assay. To quantify the absolute abundance of each unique TCRbeta CDR3 rearrangement, sequence reads were collapsed and filtered. For each sample, productive Simpson clonality was calculated by taking the square root of Simpson's diversity index across productive rearrangements. TCRdb holds this immuneACCESS table with in-frame rearrangements only. Some clones are missing; in checked studies, unresolved V genes explain under half, and the rest has no known cause. V, J and clone size derive from that table, while D and trimming were established from the DNA sequence. The sample data list 150,000 to 190,000 clones, and less than 90% of these were observed just once. Of the sample, more than 2% is held by the ten largest clones.

Concerning this clone itself: Its antigen specificity is not known. The record has no base qualities; no much larger clone is one base away.

The collaborating institutions used their own protocols to collect whole blood in K2EDTA tubes. Collaborator samples were shipped for TCRbeta analysis as frozen whole blood, isolated PBMCs, or DNA extracted from either sample type. The germline V gene specifies SGHDT as CDR1 and YYEEEE as CDR2. The CDR3 contains 16 residues, cysteine and phenylalanine counted. Just CDR3 DNA is preserved here, 48 bases in frame from base 1. The trim is 6 bases for V and 7 bases for J, with a gap of 23 bases between the germline ends. The receptor was isolated from a woman between 65 and 79 years old with acute or convalescent COVID-19. The specimen was peripheral blood. The sequence joins TRBV5-6 to TRBJ1-5; 5 matching bases give a weak D call of TRBD1. CDR3 reads: CASTSLGGAVQQPQHF. The DNA is as follows: TGTGCCAGCACTTCCTTAGGAGGGGCAGTTCAACAGCCCCAGCATTTT.